The rows below give T cell receptor beta chains drawn from one sample of a study of T cell responses to AZD1222 COVID-19 vaccine. The repertoire was sequenced with immunoSEQ multiplex PCR; TCRdb's copy has only in-frame clones and lacks some. This sample has roughly 120,000 clones, with 75% to 90% found just once. The input for sequencing was peripheral blood, taken on day 0 of AZD1222 vaccination. The origin of the receptors is an adult in good health. Each CDR3 is given with its conserved first and last residue. Only part of the rows carry a size: once, few, many, or a class if the clone is expanded.

>-|TRBJ1-2|TRBV10-3
CAISESGTGTSGYTF
>-|TRBJ1-1|TRBV4-3
CASSQDLDAGGYTEAFF
>-|TRBJ2-2|TRBV6-2/TRBV6-3
CASSWTSGSTDTGELFF
>-|TRBJ1-2|TRBV11-1
CASSLGDSFYGYTF
>few|TRBJ2-1|TRBV27
CASTPRLARDEQFF
>-|TRBJ1-1|TRBV7-6
CASSFRQGAVGNTEAFF
>-|TRBJ1-3|TRBV5-1
CASSLSAGNTIYF
>-|TRBJ2-3|TRBV11-2
CASSLDWGGVDTQYF
>-|TRBJ1-6|TRBV10-3
CAISEREGNNSPLHF
>-|TRBJ1-1|TRBV7-9
CASSPLSWTGRRNTEAFF
>-|TRBJ2-1|TRBV5-1
CASSLIAGGRANEQFF
>few|TRBJ2-3|TRBV4-2
CASSLGLAGGALSTDTQYF
>-|TRBJ2-2|TRBV10-2
CASSERTGFANTGELFF
>-|TRBJ2-1|TRBV28
CASSLGEGIYNEQFF
>-|TRBJ1-3|TRBV3-1/TRBV3-2
CASSQIPGPGNTIYF
>once|TRBJ1-2|TRBV9
CASSERGRNYGYTF
>-|TRBJ1-1|TRBV14
CASSQWGTEAFF
>few|TRBJ2-7|TRBV3-1/TRBV3-2
CASSQVSQDSSYEQYF